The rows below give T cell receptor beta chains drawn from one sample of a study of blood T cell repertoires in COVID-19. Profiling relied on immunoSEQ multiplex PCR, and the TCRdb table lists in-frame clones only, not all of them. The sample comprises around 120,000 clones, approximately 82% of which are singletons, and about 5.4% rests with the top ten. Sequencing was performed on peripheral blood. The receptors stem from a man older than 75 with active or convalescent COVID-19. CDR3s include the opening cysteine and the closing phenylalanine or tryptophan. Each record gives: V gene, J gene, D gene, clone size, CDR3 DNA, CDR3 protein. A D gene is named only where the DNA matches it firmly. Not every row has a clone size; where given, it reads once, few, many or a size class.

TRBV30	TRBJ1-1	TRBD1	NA	TGTGCCTGGAGTGGCTCTGGACAGGGTATCGTAGCTTTCTTT	CAWSGSGQGIVAFF
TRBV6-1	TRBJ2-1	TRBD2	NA	TGTGCCAGCAGTGAAGGTCTAGCGGGGGACAATGAGCAGTTCTTC	CASSEGLAGDNEQFF
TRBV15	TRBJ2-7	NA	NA	TGTGCCACCAGCAGATCCCCGGACATTTCCTACGAGCAGTACTTC	CATSRSPDISYEQYF
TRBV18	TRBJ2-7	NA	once	TGTGCCAGCTCGCGGACTATAGAATACGAGCAGTACTTC	CASSRTIEYEQYF
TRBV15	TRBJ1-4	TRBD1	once	TGTGCCACCAGCAGAGGAGACAGGGGGATAGGTGAAAAACTGTTTTTT	CATSRGDRGIGEKLFF
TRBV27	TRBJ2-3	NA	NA	TGTGCCAGCAGGCCAGGTAGCGCCACAGATACGCAGTATTTT	CASRPGSATDTQYF
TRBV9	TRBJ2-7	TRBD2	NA	TGTGCCAGCAGCGTCTCTAGCGGGGGCTACGAGCAGTACTTC	CASSVSSGGYEQYF
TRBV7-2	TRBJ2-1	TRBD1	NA	TGTGCCAGCAGCTTTAGGACAGGGAGTGGCGATGAGCAGTTCTTC	CASSFRTGSGDEQFF
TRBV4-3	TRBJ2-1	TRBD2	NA	TGCGCCAGCAGCCACCCCGGGACTAGCGGTGACAATGAGCAGCTCTTC	CASSHPGTSGDNEQLF
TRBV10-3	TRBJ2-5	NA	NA	TGTGCCATCAGTGAGTCGGGCGTCCAAGAGACCCAGTACTTC	CAISESGVQETQYF
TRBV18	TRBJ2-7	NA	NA	TGTGCCAGCTCACCACCAGGGGCCGACGAGCAGTACTTC	CASSPPGADEQYF
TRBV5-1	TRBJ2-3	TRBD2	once	TGCGCCAGCAGCTCGAGTAGCGGGGGGAGCACAGATACGCAGTATTTT	CASSSSSGGSTDTQYF
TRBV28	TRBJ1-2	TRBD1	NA	TGTGCCAGCAGAACAGGGGGCAACTATGGCTACACCTTC	CASRTGGNYGYTF
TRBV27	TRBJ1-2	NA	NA	TGTGCCAGCAGTTTCCTCAATTCAATTCGGACAGACAACTATGGCTACACCTTC	CASSFLNSIRTDNYGYTF
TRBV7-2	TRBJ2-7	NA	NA	TGTGCCAGCAGCTCCTCCTATTTGACAAACTACGAGCAGTACTTC	CASSSSYLTNYEQYF
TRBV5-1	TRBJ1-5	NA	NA	TGCGCCAGCAGCTTGGACGGGATTAGCAATCAGCCCCAGCATTTT	CASSLDGISNQPQHF
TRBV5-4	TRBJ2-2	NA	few	TGTGCCAGCAGCTTACAGGTCACCGGGGAGCTGTTTTTT	CASSLQVTGELFF
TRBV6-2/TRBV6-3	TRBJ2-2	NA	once	TGTGCCAGCAGTTACTCGAACCAGGCCGGGGAGCTGTTTTTT	CASSYSNQAGELFF
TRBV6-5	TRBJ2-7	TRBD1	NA	TGTGCCAGCGCCTCGGCCACAGGGGGCTTGAACGAGCAGTACTTC	CASASATGGLNEQYF
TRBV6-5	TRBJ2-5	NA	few	TGTGCCAGCAGTTACTCAGGGGGTTTTGGAGAGACCCAGTACTTC	CASSYSGGFGETQYF
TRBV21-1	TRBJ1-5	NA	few	TGTGCCAGCAGCAAAACCCGGGGGTTAGGGCAGCCCCAGCATTTT	CASSKTRGLGQPQHF
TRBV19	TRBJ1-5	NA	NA	TGTGCCAGTAGTAGGGTGTTGAGTGCGGGCCAGCCCCAGCATTTT	CASSRVLSAGQPQHF
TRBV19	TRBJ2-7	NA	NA	TGTGCCAGTAGTATAGCGGACAGAAGCTACGAGCAGTACTTC	CASSIADRSYEQYF
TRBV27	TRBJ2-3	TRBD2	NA	TGTGCCAGCAGTTCCCCCGGGGGGGAATCAGATACGCAGTATTTT	CASSSPGGESDTQYF
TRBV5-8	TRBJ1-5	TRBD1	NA	TGTGCCACCAAGACAGGGCTGAGCAATCAGCCCCAGCATTTT	CATKTGLSNQPQHF
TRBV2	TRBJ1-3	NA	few	TGTGCCAGCAGGGTAGGGGTAGTGGACACCATATATTTT	CASRVGVVDTIYF
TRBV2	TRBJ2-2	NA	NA	TGTGCCAACTCTGACGGGTTCAACACCGGGGAGCTGTTTTTT	CANSDGFNTGELFF
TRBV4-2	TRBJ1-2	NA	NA	TGTGCCAGCAGCCAAGATGGAGCTGCCTCCATCTATGGCTACACCTTC	CASSQDGAASIYGYTF
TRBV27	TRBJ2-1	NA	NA	TGTGCCAGCAGTTTATACCCGAGCTCCTACAATGAGCAGTTCTTC	CASSLYPSSYNEQFF
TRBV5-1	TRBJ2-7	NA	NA	TGCGCCAGCAGCTTCCAGGGCTCGGCCGAGCAGTACTTC	CASSFQGSAEQYF
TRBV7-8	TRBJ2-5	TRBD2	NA	TGTGCCAGCAGCAAGAATGGGGGGGACCAACAAGAGACCCAGTACTTC	CASSKNGGDQQETQYF
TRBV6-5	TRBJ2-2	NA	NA	TGTGCCAGCAGTTTCCAGGGTATAGGCACCGGGGAGCTGTTTTTT	CASSFQGIGTGELFF
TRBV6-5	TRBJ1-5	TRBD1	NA	TGTGCCAGCAGTTCACAGGGGAATCGGCCCCAGCATTTT	CASSSQGNRPQHF